This is a list of T cell receptor beta chains from one sample in a study of T cells in Graves' hyperthyroidism and ophthalmopathy. TCRdb reprocessed the multiplex PCR reads via MiXCR and lists one record per CDR3 protein. The data hold some 740,000 distinct CDR3 sequences, with less than 15% observed a single time. Sequencing was performed on blood. The receptors were sampled from a woman between 18 and 29 years old with Graves' hyperthyroidism. Both conserved end residues are part of each CDR3. A D gene is named only where the DNA matches it firmly. Not all rows give a size; the values are once, few, many and, for expanded clones, a class.

TGTGCCACCAGTGATTATATGGCTAGCGGGCTAACTGATACGCAGTATTTT	CATSDYMASGLTDTQYF	TRBV24-1	TRBJ2-3	TRBD2	few
TGTGCCAGCAGCTTAGCCGGGGTCGGGAGAGGGTTCTACAATGAGCAGTTCTTC	CASSLAGVGRGFYNEQFF	TRBV7-2	TRBJ2-1	.	many
TGCGCCAGCAGCGGGCCCCTAGCGGCTAGCACAGATACGCAGTATTTT	CASSGPLAASTDTQYF	TRBV5-1	TRBJ2-3	TRBD2	.
TGTGCCAGCAATGTTGAGGAGCAGTTCTTC	CASNVEEQFF	TRBV2	TRBJ2-1	.	many
TGCAGCGTTGAAGCCAGGGACAGAGTTGCGGGGTACACCTTC	CSVEARDRVAGYTF	TRBV29-1	TRBJ1-2	TRBD1	.
TGTGCCAGAAGTTACTTGAGGGACTGGAAACGCTACACCTTC	CARSYLRDWKRYTF	TRBV6-2/TRBV6-3	TRBJ1-2	.	few
TGCAGCGCGCGCCGGGGGGGGAATCGGGAAAAACTGTTTTTT	CSARRGGNREKLFF	TRBV29-1	TRBJ1-4	.	.
TGCGCCAGCAGCTTGGTCCCTAGCGGGAGAGGAGATACGCAGTATTTT	CASSLVPSGRGDTQYF	TRBV5-1	TRBJ2-3	TRBD2	.
TGTGCCAGCAGCTTAAAGGGTCCCTACGAGCAGTACTTC	CASSLKGPYEQYF	TRBV7-9	TRBJ2-7	.	many
TGTGCCAGCAGCCCTCGGGACCCAGACAATTCACCCCTCCACTTT	CASSPRDPDNSPLHF	TRBV16	TRBJ1-6	.	.
TGTGCCTGCAGCCAAGATAAAGCTACAGCGGGAGACAATGAGCAGTTCTTC	CACSQDKATAGDNEQFF	TRBV3-1	TRBJ2-1	TRBD2	.
TGTGCCAGCAGCTTCGGACGGCTAGCGAGTGGCGAGCAGTACTTC	CASSFGRLASGEQYF	TRBV13	TRBJ2-7	.	many
TGTGCCTGGAGGTTAACCGGGACAGGGGGGGAAAAACTGTTTTTT	CAWRLTGTGGEKLFF	TRBV30	TRBJ1-4	TRBD1	.
TGCAGCGTTCCCGACGGTGGGTACCAAGAGACCCAGTACTTC	CSVPDGGYQETQYF	TRBV29-1	TRBJ2-5	.	many
TGTGCCAGCAGTGACTCAGGCGACAGCTCCTACGAGCAGTACTTC	CASSDSGDSSYEQYF	TRBV2	TRBJ2-7	.	many
TGTGCCAGCAATCGGGGGGGGAGCTCCTACAATGAGCAGTTCTTC	CASNRGGSSYNEQFF	TRBV7-2	TRBJ2-1	TRBD2	many
TGTGCCAGCAGTTTATTATCTTTTCGGACACTGGGTGACACTGAAGCTTTCTTT	CASSLLSFRTLGDTEAFF	TRBV28	TRBJ1-1	.	many
TGTGCCAGCAGTCAACTAAAATTTAGCGGGAGTGGGGCAGATACGCAGTATTTT	CASSQLKFSGSGADTQYF	TRBV27	TRBJ2-3	TRBD2	.
TGTGCCAGCAGCCCCGGGACTAGCGGCCCAACCGGGGAGCTGTTTTTT	CASSPGTSGPTGELFF	TRBV6-1	TRBJ2-2	TRBD2	many
TGTGCCAGCAGCCCCACTGACAGGGGCAAGAACACCGGGGAGCTGTTTTTT	CASSPTDRGKNTGELFF	TRBV11-2	TRBJ2-2	TRBD1	many
TGTGCCAGCAGCTTAATAGCGGGAATCCTAGCGGAGCAGTTCTTC	CASSLIAGILAEQFF	TRBV7-9	TRBJ2-1	TRBD2	.
TGTGCCAGCAGCCCTCGTGGTGAGTGGAGGAATGAGCAGTTCTTC	CASSPRGEWRNEQFF	TRBV7-6	TRBJ2-1	.	few
TGTGCCAGCAGTTACCCCCACTCCGTGAGGGGAGGAATAGACAATGAGCAGTTCTTC	CASSYPHSVRGGIDNEQFF	TRBV6-2/TRBV6-3	TRBJ2-1	.	many
TGTGCCAGCAGTTACGCGCAAACCTACGAGCAGTACTTC	CASSYAQTYEQYF	TRBV6-2/TRBV6-3	TRBJ2-7	.	.
TGCGGTGCGACGGGGGCCAGGACTAATGAAAAACTGTTTTTT	CGATGARTNEKLFF	TRBV20-1	TRBJ1-4	.	.
TGTGCCAGCAGTCCTGGTGGGCGGTACGCAACACAAGAGACCCAGTACTTC	CASSPGGRYATQETQYF	TRBV12-3/TRBV12-4	TRBJ2-5	.	.
TGTGCCAGCAGTCCCCGAGGACTAGCGGGAGGACTAAGCCCCTTATCCTACAATGAGCAGTTCTTC	CASSPRGLAGGLSPLSYNEQFF	TRBV12-3/TRBV12-4	TRBJ2-1	TRBD2	many